This TCR beta chain was retrieved from a study of blood T cell repertoires in COVID-19. Repertoires were generated with immunoSEQ multiplex PCR, while TCRdb's copy carries only in-frame clones and drops some. The profile shows fewer than 250,000 clones, 90% to 95% of them singletons. The CDR3 has 17 residues. Trimming took 0 bases from V and 7 from J, leaving 16 bases between them. The V gene's germline CDR1 is SEHNR and CDR2 FQNEAQ (reference sequence). Sequenced: peripheral blood. The rearrangement links TRBV7-9 to TRBJ1-6; D is unresolved. The TCR originated in a young man with acute or convalescent COVID-19. CDR3 nucleotide sequence: TGTGCCAGCAGCTTAGCGTCTTTACCGACTAACAATTCACCCCTCCACTTT. Translating gives CASSLASLPTNNSPLHF. Filled out from reference TRBV7-9 and TRBJ1-6, the complete variable domain reads DTGVSQNPRHKITKRGQNVTFRCDPISEHNRLYWYRQTLGQGPEFLTYFQNEAQLEKSRLLSDRFSAERPKGSFSTLEIQRTEQGDSAMYLCASSLASLPTNNSPLHFGNGTRLTVT.